What follows are 16 T cell receptor beta chains derived from one specimen sequenced in a study of CXCR3-negative and CXCR3-positive naive CD8 T cells. Regarding the study as a whole: TRB CDR3s were more hydrophobic in CXCR3-positive than in CXCR3-negative naive cells.

Researchers prepared the TRB cDNA libraries using 5' RACE with UMI labels. TCRdb re-called the 5' RACE reads; every CDR3 protein appears as one record, without DNA. The sample includes about 150,000 distinct CDR3 sequences. Their antigens are not known. Sequenced input: naive CXCR3+ CD8+ T cells from blood. This sample's subset: CD45RO-CCR7+CD27+CD95- naive CD8+ T cells expressing CXCR3 (TNR3+). These TCRs come from a human donor in good health. Some clones in this sample may be carry-over from other donors' samples.

This chain uses TRBV13 with TRBJ1-1. The germline V gene has CDR1 PRHDT and CDR2 FYEKMQ (reference sequence). CDR3 length equals 14 residues. CDR3 residues: CASSRRGLNTEAFF.

The rearrangement links TRBV10-3 to TRBJ2-5; the TCRdb call, TRBD1, lacks DNA for checking. This CDR3 is 14 amino acids long. Germline CDR1 is ENHRY and CDR2 is SYGVKD. CDR3 in amino acids: CAISEGGGPETQYF.

The V and J genes are TRBV6-4 and TRBJ2-3; TCRdb's D call, TRBD2, is unchecked because there is no DNA. The germline CDR1 and CDR2 sequences are MRHNA and SNTAGT. This CDR3 is built from 16 residues. The CDR3 sequence is CASSEYAGGPTDTQYF.

V and J are TRBV2 and TRBJ2-7. This CDR3 has 14 residues. Germline V gives CDR1 SNHLY, CDR2 FYNNEI. CDR3 residues: CASSPSLGSDEQYF.

V gene TRBV7-2 combines with J gene TRBJ2-1. The CDR3 extends over 13 amino acids. Germline-derived CDR1 and CDR2 are SGHTA and FQGNSA. This CDR3 is CASSLGGHNEQFF.

This chain connects TRBV12-3 or TRBV12-4 to TRBJ2-1; with no DNA, the TCRdb D assignment of TRBD2 cannot be verified. This CDR3 is 14 amino acids long. CDR3 amino acids: CASRTSGGYNEQFF.

The rearrangement uses TRBV28 and TRBJ2-7. The CDR3 runs to 15 residues. CDR1 is MDHEN, CDR2 SYDVKM, per germline. The CDR3 here is CASSSIAIGSYEQYF.

The chain employs TRBV10-3 and TRBJ1-3. The CDR3 is made up of 14 amino acids. The germline CDR1 and CDR2 sequences are ENHRY and SYGVKD. CDR3 loop: CAISAPGLGNTIYF.

CDR3 sequence: CASRRRSQVVNEQFF. The V gene is TRBV19, the J gene TRBJ2-1. Germline-derived CDR1 and CDR2 are LNHDA and SQIVND (reference sequence). The CDR3 length is 15 residues.

The rearrangement joins TRBV20-1 to TRBJ2-2; TCRdb's assignment of TRBD2 cannot be checked, as there is no DNA. This CDR3 has 14 residues. CDR1 and CDR2 from the germline V gene are DFQATT and SNEGSKA (reference sequence). The CDR3 protein is CSARRVDNTGELFF.

The chain employs TRBV6-5 and TRBJ1-1; with no DNA, the TCRdb D assignment of TRBD1 cannot be verified. The CDR3 has 17 residues. Germline CDR1 MNHEY, CDR2 SVGAGI. The CDR3 sequence is CASSYGAGIVSNTEAFF.

This chain uses TRBV27 with TRBJ2-1. This CDR3 has 13 residues. In germline, CDR1 is MNHEY, CDR2 SMNVEV (reference sequence). CDR3 sequence: CASSLTQSGEQFF.

The chain's CDR3 is CAWRETTTDTQYF. The rearrangement uses TRBV30 and TRBJ2-3; checking the TCRdb D call of TRBD2 is not possible without DNA. CDR1 is GTSNPN and CDR2 is SVGIG in the germline V gene (reference sequence). The CDR3 has 13 residues.

J is TRBJ2-7 and V is TRBV13. Germline assignment: CDR1 PRHDT and CDR2 FYEKMQ (reference sequence). The CDR3 covers 15 residues. The CDR3 is CASSLETVSSYEQYF.

V and J are TRBV11-2 and TRBJ2-3; TCRdb gives TRBD2 as the D gene, but with no DNA this cannot be confirmed. The CDR3 loop spans 14 amino acids. Germline CDR1 reads SGHAT; CDR2 reads FQNNGV. CDR3 region: CASSTSLGTDTQYF. Combining the CDR3 with reference TRBV11-2 and TRBJ2-3 gives the whole variable domain EAGVAQSPRYKIIEKRQSVAFWCNPISGHATLYWYQQILGQGPKLLIQFQNNGVVDDSQLPKDRFSAERLKGVDSTLKIQPAKLEDSAVYLCASSTSLGTDTQYFGPGTRLTVL.

The chain recombines TRBV29-1 with TRBJ2-2; as DNA is missing, the TRBD1 call by TCRdb cannot be tested. The CDR3 has 16 amino acids. Looked up from germline, CDR1 is SQVTM and CDR2 is ANQGSEA. CDR3 loop: CSVAGSDRLNTGELFF.